Sequencing of this T cell receptor beta chain was carried out in a study of blood T cell repertoires in COVID-19. At the level of the study: The origin of the acute and convalescent COVID-19 samples was the United States, Italy and Spain. PBMCs, B-cell-depleted T cells, or T cells were the source of the cDNA or gDNA that made up the material.

The CDR3 sequence is 13 residues long. V was cut by 5 bases and J by 11 bases, with 18 bases left in between. Original data processing: Reference gene primer amplification gave nucleated cell count estimates. TCRdb's copy holds only in-frame clones and misses some; the assay was immunoSEQ multiplex PCR. V, J and clone size are taken as reported in that table, and D and trimming were inferred from the DNA itself. The profile shows about 150,000 clones, around 74% of them singletons. The V gene is TRBV12-3 or TRBV12-4, the J gene TRBJ1-1; D is undetermined. Sequences were obtained from peripheral blood. The sequence was obtained from a woman older than 75 with acute or convalescent COVID-19. The CDR3, as DNA: TGTGCCAGCAGTACCCAAGGAGTGGTTGATGCTTTCTTT. The encoded protein is CASSTQGVVDAFF.